The present T cell receptor (beta chain) was sequenced within a study of blood T cell repertoires in COVID-19 (dated by TCRdb to the early 2020s). Turning to the overall study: Collaborator samples came from the United States, Italy and Spain and covered acute and convalescent phases of COVID-19. The prospective study material was composed of cDNA or gDNA derived from T cells, B-cell-depleted T cells, or PBMCs. Subjects who had been exposed to COVID-19, were actively infected with it, or had recovered from it provided the deeply sampled blood TCRbeta repertoires that made up the dataset. The repertoires were released in a freely available public database meant as a resource for research on the immune response to SARS-CoV-2. The samples were drawn from the first 160 participants of the ongoing ImmuneRACE study and from over a thousand subjects provided by 6 global collaborators. Nearly every sample came with metadata listing a de-identified subject ID, COVID-19 status, age in years and sex. HLA class I and class II types, where available, came from metadata supplied by the sample provider rather than from assay-based typing. Results and caveats for the whole study, not just this receptor: The amount of clinical and demographic metadata varied by source and participant and was provided uncurated.

TCRbeta CDR3 regions were amplified from genomic DNA using the immunoSEQ Assay, a bias-controlled multiplex PCR. The original methods were these. Within the assay, amplification of reference gene primers was used to estimate how many nucleated cells each sample contained. Sequence reads were collapsed and filtered to measure the absolute abundance of every unique TCRbeta CDR3 rearrangement. For each sample, productive Simpson clonality was calculated as the square root of Simpson's diversity index over productive rearrangements. Sourced from immuneACCESS, this table was stored by TCRdb with only in-frame sequences that have V and J called. A share of the clones is absent; for the studies checked, an unresolved V gene accounts for under half, and the remainder has no known explanation. The V and J calls and clone size are taken from that table; D and trimming were inferred from the DNA. The sample includes approximately 49,000 clones, with 75% to 90% observed a single time. The ten largest clones add up to over 12% of the sample.

CDR1 and CDR2 (MNHEY, SVGAGI) derive from the germline V gene. Trimming costs V 2 bases and J 7 bases, and their ends lie 15 bases apart. The CDR3 goes from the cysteine to the phenylalanine over 16 residues. CDR3 DNA is the only sequence kept; it has 48 bases, read in frame from the first base. Whole blood was collected in K2EDTA tubes by collaborating institutions according to the institutions' own protocols. For TCRbeta analysis, collaborators shipped samples in one of three forms: frozen whole blood, isolated PBMCs, or DNA extracted from either of those sample types. Turning to this clone: Its antigen is currently not known. Base quality data are lacking; no much larger clone is found one base away.

Here the chain combines TRBV6-5 and TRBJ1-6; no D gene call is confident. The sequence came from a human donor with acute or convalescent COVID-19. The donor label of this sample is uncertain. Input material: peripheral blood. CDR3 protein: CASSYGPGDRNSPLHF. The DNA sequence follows: TGTGCCAGCAGTTACGGCCCCGGGGATCGAAATTCACCCCTCCACTTT.